The clone carrying this T cell receptor (beta chain) was recorded a few times. Its antigen is still unknown. The source of the sample is a study of Graves' ophthalmopathy and Graves' hyperthyroidism. The overall study: Prior to any treatment, peripheral blood was collected at the time of initial diagnosis. Study-wide results and caveats: The majority of expanded thyroid clonotypes above 0.001 frequency also occurred in blood.

Hyperthyroidism patients, aged 18 to 65, were newly diagnosed, under 2 months' duration. Clinicians diagnosed using symptoms, serum thyroxine, TRAb, thyroid ultrasound and orbital computed tomography. The study amplified TCR beta CDR3 regions using RNA transcripts. An opening RT-PCR round employed HTBI primers and preceded a second-round multiplex PCR. TCRdb fed the multiplex PCR reads into MiXCR, producing one record per CDR3 protein. The sample contains hundreds of thousands of distinct CDR3 sequences, approximately 22% of which appear only once. The CDR3 covers 14 residues. The V and J ends lost 1 base and 7 bases respectively, with 13 bases between them. Germline CDR1 is MGHRA and CDR2 is YSYEKL.

J is TRBJ1-1 and V is TRBV4-1; D gene uncertain. The specimen sequenced was peripheral blood. The TCR originated in a woman younger than 30 with stable Graves' hyperthyroidism. Some clones in this sample may be carry-over from other donors' samples. The CDR3 protein is CASSQVGIVDEAFF. The CDR3 bases are TGCGCCAGCAGCCAAGTAGGTATTGTGGATGAAGCTTTCTTT.